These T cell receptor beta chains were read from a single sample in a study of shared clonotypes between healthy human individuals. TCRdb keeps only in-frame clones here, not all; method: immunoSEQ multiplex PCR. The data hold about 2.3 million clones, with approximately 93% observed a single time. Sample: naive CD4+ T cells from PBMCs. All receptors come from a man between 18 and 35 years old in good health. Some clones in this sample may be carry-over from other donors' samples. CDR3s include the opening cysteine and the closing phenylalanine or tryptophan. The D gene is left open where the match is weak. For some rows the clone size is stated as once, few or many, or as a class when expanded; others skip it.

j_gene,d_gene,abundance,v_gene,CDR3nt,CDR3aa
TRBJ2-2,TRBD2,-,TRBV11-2,TGTGCCAGCAGTTCCGGGAGGCTAAAAGGGGAGCTGTTTTTT,CASSSGRLKGELFF
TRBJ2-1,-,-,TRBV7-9,TGTGCCAGCAGCTTAATCACAGTGGGCGGCAATGAGCAGTTCTTC,CASSLITVGGNEQFF
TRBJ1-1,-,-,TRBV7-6,TGTGCCAGCAGCCTGCGGACGGGAAACACTGAAGCTTTCTTT,CASSLRTGNTEAFF
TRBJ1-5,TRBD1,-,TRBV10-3,TGTGCCATCAGTGAGTCGATCGGGACAGGGGGGTATCAGCCCCAGCATTTT,CAISESIGTGGYQPQHF
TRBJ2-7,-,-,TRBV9,TGTGCCAGCAGCCTTACAGGGCACGAGCAGTACTTC,CASSLTGHEQYF
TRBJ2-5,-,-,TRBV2,TGTGCCAGCAGGCCCGTAGGGGGGGCATTAGAGACCCAGTACTTC,CASRPVGGALETQYF
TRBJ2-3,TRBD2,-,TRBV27,TGTGCCAGCAGTTTATGGGCTAGCGGGAGGGCCAGAGATACGCAGTATTTT,CASSLWASGRARDTQYF
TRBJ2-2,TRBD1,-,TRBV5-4,TGTGCCAGCACAGACAGGGGTTTGTCCGGGGAGCTGTTTTTT,CASTDRGLSGELFF
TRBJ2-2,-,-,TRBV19,TGTGCCAGTAGACCAGTTGGACCTTACACCGGGGAGCTGTTTTTT,CASRPVGPYTGELFF
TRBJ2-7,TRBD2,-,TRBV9,TGTGCCAGCAGCGTAGGTCCTAGCGGGAGCTACGAGCAGTACTTC,CASSVGPSGSYEQYF
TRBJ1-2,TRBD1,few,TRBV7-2,TGTGCCAGCAGCTTAGAGACAGGGACCTATGGCTACACCTTC,CASSLETGTYGYTF
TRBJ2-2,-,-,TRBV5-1,TGCGCCAGCAGCTTATCAGGGACCCCTACTCTGAACACCGGGGAGCTGTTTTTT,CASSLSGTPTLNTGELFF
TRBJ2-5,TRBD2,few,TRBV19,TGTGCCAGTAGTCGACTAGCGGACCAAGAGACCCAGTACTTC,CASSRLADQETQYF
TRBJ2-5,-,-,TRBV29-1,TGCAGCGTTGCTAACAGGGTTGCAGAGACCCAGTACTTC,CSVANRVAETQYF
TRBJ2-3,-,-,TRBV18,TGTGCCAGCTCACCCCCCGAGGGTCTGAATACGCAGTATTTT,CASSPPEGLNTQYF
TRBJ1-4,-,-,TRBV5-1,TGCGCCAGCAGCTTGGCTTCCAGGGTAAATGAAAAACTGTTTTTT,CASSLASRVNEKLFF
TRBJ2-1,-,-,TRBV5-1,TGCGCCAGCCTCCGTACGGGGAGTTTTGAGCAGTTCTTC,CASLRTGSFEQFF
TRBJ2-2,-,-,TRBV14,TGTGCCACCCTCTGCTGGCCCGCCCATCCCGGGGAGCTGTTTTTT,CATLCWPAHPGELFF
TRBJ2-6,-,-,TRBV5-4,TGTGCCAGCAGCCCGTTCTCTGGGGCCAACGTCCTGACTTTC,CASSPFSGANVLTF
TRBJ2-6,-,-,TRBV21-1,TGTGCCAGCAGCAAAGCGCTTTGGTGCAGGGACGGGGCCAACGTCCTGACTTTC,CASSKALWCRDGANVLTF
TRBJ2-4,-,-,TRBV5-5,TGTGCCAGCAGCTTGTATGGACAGAAAACCAAAAACATTCAGTACTTC,CASSLYGQKTKNIQYF
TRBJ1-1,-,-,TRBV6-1,TGTGCCAGCAGACAAGGCCAGAACACTGAAGCTTTCTTT,CASRQGQNTEAFF
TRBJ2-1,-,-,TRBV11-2,TGTGCCAGCAGCTTGGGCAGGGGGGTTTACAATGAGCAGTTCTTC,CASSLGRGVYNEQFF
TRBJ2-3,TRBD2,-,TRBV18,TGTGCCAGCTCCCGGACTAGCGGCGGTTCGGACACAGATACGCAGTATTTT,CASSRTSGGSDTDTQYF
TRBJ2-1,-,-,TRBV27,TGTGCCAGCAGTTTAAGCCTAGGATTCTACAATGAGCAGTTCTTC,CASSLSLGFYNEQFF
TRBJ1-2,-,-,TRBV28,TGTGCCAGCAGACCCATCCGGGACAATAGTGGCTACACCTTC,CASRPIRDNSGYTF
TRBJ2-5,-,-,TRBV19,TGTGCCAGTAGTAGGGGTCAGCCCCAAGAGACCCAGTACTTC,CASSRGQPQETQYF
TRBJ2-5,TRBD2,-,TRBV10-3,TGTGCCATCAGTGCTTTAGCGGGAGGAGGAGAGACCCAGTACTTC,CAISALAGGGETQYF
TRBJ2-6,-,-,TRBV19,TGTGCCAGTAGTATAGTCGTTGGTGCCTCTGGGGCCAACGTCCTGACTTTC,CASSIVVGASGANVLTF
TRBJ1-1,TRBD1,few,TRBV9,TGTGCCAGCAGCTACTCCGGGACAGGGCCTGAAGCTTTCTTT,CASSYSGTGPEAFF
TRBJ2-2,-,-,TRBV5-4,TGTGCCAGCAGCGTAACAGGAAACACCGGGGAGCTGTTTTTT,CASSVTGNTGELFF
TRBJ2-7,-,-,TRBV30,TGTGCCGGGGCGGGGATCCTCAACGAGCAGTACTTC,CAGAGILNEQYF
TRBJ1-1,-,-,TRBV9,TGTGCCAGCAGCGTAGGGCAGGGCAACACTGAAGCTTTCTTT,CASSVGQGNTEAFF
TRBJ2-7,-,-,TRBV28,TGTGCCAGCAGTTTATTGCGGATGGGGGCGGGACTGTACGAGCAGTACTTC,CASSLLRMGAGLYEQYF
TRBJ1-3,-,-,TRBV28,TGTGCCAGCAGTTTGTCGGGGGCGCAGGACTCTGGAAACACCATATATTTT,CASSLSGAQDSGNTIYF
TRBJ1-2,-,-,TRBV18,TGTGCCAGCTCACCACTAGATCAGAACCCCAACTATGGCTACACCTTC,CASSPLDQNPNYGYTF
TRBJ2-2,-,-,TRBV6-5,TGTGCCAGCAGTTACTCGACGGGAGTGAACACCGGGGAGCTGTTTTTT,CASSYSTGVNTGELFF
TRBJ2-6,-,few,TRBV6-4,TGTGCCAGCAGATGGGGGTTGCCACCTAAACAGACTCCTGGGGCCAACGTCCTGACTTTC,CASRWGLPPKQTPGANVLTF
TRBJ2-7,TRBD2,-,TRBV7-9,TGTGCCAGCAGCTGGACTAGCGGGAGGGACTCCTATTACGAGCAGTACTTC,CASSWTSGRDSYYEQYF
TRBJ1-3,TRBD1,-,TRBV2,TGTGCCAGCAGTCTCCAGGGGGCGCGGGGAAACACCATATATTTT,CASSLQGARGNTIYF
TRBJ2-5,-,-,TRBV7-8,TGTGCCAGCAGCCCCGCCCCGGGCGGGGAGACCCAGTACTTC,CASSPAPGGETQYF
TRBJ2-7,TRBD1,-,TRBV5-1,TGCGCCAGCAGCGACACCGGGACAGGGGGTTACGAGCAGTACTTC,CASSDTGTGGYEQYF
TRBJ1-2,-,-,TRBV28,TGTGCCAGCCAGTCGGGCGGGACATGGGCCAACTTC,CASQSGGTWANF